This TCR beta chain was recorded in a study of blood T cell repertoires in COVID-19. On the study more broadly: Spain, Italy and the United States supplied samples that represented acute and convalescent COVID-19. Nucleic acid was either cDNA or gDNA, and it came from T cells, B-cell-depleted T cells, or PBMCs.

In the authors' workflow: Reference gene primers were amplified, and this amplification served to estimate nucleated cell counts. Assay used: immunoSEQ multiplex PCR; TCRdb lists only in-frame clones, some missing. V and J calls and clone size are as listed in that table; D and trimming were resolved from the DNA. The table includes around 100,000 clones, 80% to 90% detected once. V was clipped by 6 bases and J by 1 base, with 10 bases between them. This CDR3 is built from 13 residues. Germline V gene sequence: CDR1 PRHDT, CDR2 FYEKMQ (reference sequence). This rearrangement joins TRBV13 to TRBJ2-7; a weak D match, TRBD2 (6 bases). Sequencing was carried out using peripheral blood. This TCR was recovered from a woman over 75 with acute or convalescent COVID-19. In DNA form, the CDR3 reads TGTGCCAGCAGGGCAGGGACTTCCTACGAGCAGTACTTC. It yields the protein CASRAGTSYEQYF.